This T cell receptor (beta chain) came from a study of OX40 agonist ivuxolimab in advanced cancers. Study at large: Every 2 weeks, patients received ivuxolimab intravenously, dosed at 0.01 to 10 mg/kg.

Note on this clone: Antigen specificity is unknown.

Baseline was the first blood sampling point, followed by cycle 4 day 1 and cycle 7 day 1. The CDR3 contains 15 residues. Deletions cut 2 bases from V and 4 bases from J, with 15 bases between. The germline V gene encodes CDR1 MNHNY and CDR2 SVGAGI (reference sequence). Overall study results and limits: The mean number of expanded clones was higher in CD8+ T cells than in CD4+. At doses 0.1 to 3.0 mg/kg, CD4+ and CD8+ clones expanded.

The assay was immunoSEQ multiplex PCR, and TCRdb's table has in-frame clones only and misses some. The sample has some 69,000 clones; approximately 92% are singletons. Sequenced material: CD4+ or CD8+ T cells sorted from blood, taken in a trial of the OX40 agonist ivuxolimab. The source of this sequence is an adult with an advanced solid tumor such as melanoma, head and neck, liver or kidney cancer. The chain combines TRBV6-6 with TRBJ2-7, with a possible D match to TRBD2 (6 bases). In DNA form, the CDR3 reads TGTGCCAGCAGTTACGACGGGGGATCCGGATACGAGCAGTACTTC. This gives the protein CASSYDGGSGYEQYF.